This TCR beta chain appears in the sequencing data of a study of cytomegalovirus exposure and HLA in healthy donors. Study-wide points: A later analysis reportedly identified an Asian-associated ancestry cluster as carrying fewer N-insertions than the approximately 730-donor mean.

Use of 60 Vbeta and 13 Jbeta primers characterized the PCR. TCRdb keeps only in-frame clones here, not all; method: immunoSEQ multiplex PCR. This table holds 100,000 or so clones, about 70% found once. On this clone: The antigen remains undetermined.

Per the germline V gene, CDR1 is SGHRS and CDR2 is YFSETQ. Losses at the gene ends were 4 bases for V and 1 base for J; bases not matched to a gene: 6. The CDR3 spans 15 residues. The chain combines TRBV5-1 with TRBJ1-1; 8 bases are a match to TRBD1. The sample taken for sequencing was PBMCs. This TCR came from a man aged 25 to 40 in good health and CMV-seronegative. DNA for the CDR3: TGCGCCAGCAGCGAACAGGGGGTAAGGAACACTGAAGCTTTCTTT. This translates into CASSEQGVRNTEAFF.